A selection of T cell receptor beta chains follows, all from one sample in a study of Ad26.COV2.S vaccination and SARS-CoV-2 variants. The data were produced by immunoSEQ multiplex PCR, yet TCRdb's version contains in-frame clones alone and is incomplete. The data show 350,000 to 400,000 clones, approximately 91% seen once. Sample: peripheral blood, taken in a trial of Ad26.COV2.S vaccine versus placebo. The receptors were sampled from a person between 18 and 65 years old who received the Ad26.COV2.S COVID-19 vaccine or a placebo. Both conserved end residues are part of each CDR3. A D gene is named only where the DNA matches it firmly. Some rows have no size entry. The others give once, few or many, or a class for an expanded clone.

TRBV18	once	TRBJ1-2	TRBD1	TGTGCCAGCTCACCCAGCTTAGGACAGGGAGGCTATGGCTACACCTTC	CASSPSLGQGGYGYTF
TRBV5-1	NA	TRBJ1-2	NA	TGCGCCAGCAGCGACGCCGGGACTAACTATGGCTACACCTTC	CASSDAGTNYGYTF
TRBV6-5	NA	TRBJ2-5	NA	TGTGCCAGCAGTTCGGGTTCGGGTCCCGGGACAGAGACCCAGTACTTC	CASSSGSGPGTETQYF
TRBV10-3	NA	TRBJ2-2	NA	TGTGCCATCGGGTCGAACACCGGGGAGCTGTTTTTT	CAIGSNTGELFF
TRBV12-3/TRBV12-4	NA	TRBJ1-5	NA	TGTGCCAGCAGCCCCAGATACACTCAGCCCCAGCATTTT	CASSPRYTQPQHF
TRBV5-1	NA	TRBJ2-1	TRBD2	TGCGCCAGCAGCTTGGACAGCGGGGGGGCCAATGAGCAGTTCTTC	CASSLDSGGANEQFF
TRBV5-4	many	TRBJ2-7	TRBD1	TGTGCCAGCAGCTCGGGTGGCGGGACAGGTGTATCCGAGCAGTACTTC	CASSSGGGTGVSEQYF
TRBV29-1	few	TRBJ2-2	NA	TGCAGCGTTCGGGTTACCGGGGAGCTGTTTTTT	CSVRVTGELFF
TRBV4-1	many	TRBJ1-2	NA	TGCGCCAGCAGCCAAGGAATCCAGGGCGGAAACTATGGCTACACCTTC	CASSQGIQGGNYGYTF
TRBV6-5	NA	TRBJ2-7	TRBD1	TGTGCCAGCAAAGTGGGAGGACAGGGCTCCTACGAGCAGTACTTC	CASKVGGQGSYEQYF
TRBV6-5	NA	TRBJ2-7	TRBD2	TGTGCCAGCAGTTACTCACTAGCGGGGTCCTACGAGCAGTACTTC	CASSYSLAGSYEQYF
TRBV5-4	NA	TRBJ2-3	NA	TGTGCCAGCAGGGGTCCCGGCGGTTCTAGCACAGATACGCAGTATTTT	CASRGPGGSSTDTQYF
TRBV5-1	few	TRBJ2-3	TRBD2	TGCGCCAGCAGCTTGGGGACTAGCGGGGGTACAGATACGCAGTATTTT	CASSLGTSGGTDTQYF
TRBV11-1	NA	TRBJ1-5	NA	TGTGCCAGCAGCTTAGAGGCGGGAAAGCCCCAGCATTTT	CASSLEAGKPQHF
TRBV2	NA	TRBJ1-3	NA	TGTGCCAGCAGGGACGGTCGAGGCTCTGGAAACACCATATATTTT	CASRDGRGSGNTIYF
TRBV10-3	NA	TRBJ2-7	NA	TGTGCCATCAGTGACGGGTCCTACGAGCAGTACTTC	CAISDGSYEQYF
TRBV5-1	NA	TRBJ1-4	TRBD1	TGCGCCAGCAGCTTACAGGGGGCCGCTAATGAAAAACTGTTTTTT	CASSLQGAANEKLFF
TRBV29-1	NA	TRBJ2-7	NA	TGCAGCGTTGAAGTCTTCGGACAGAGTAGCTACGAGCAGTACTTC	CSVEVFGQSSYEQYF
TRBV23-1	NA	TRBJ1-5	NA	TGCGCCAGCAGTCACCTAAAGGGCAGGGTAGGAAATCAGCCCCAGCATTTT	CASSHLKGRVGNQPQHF
TRBV2	NA	TRBJ1-1	NA	TGTGCCAGCAGTGAAGAGGCAGGGAACACTGAAGCTTTCTTT	CASSEEAGNTEAFF
TRBV5-4	NA	TRBJ2-7	NA	TGTGCCAGCAGCATTAGCGACAGCTCTAGACCCTACGAGCAGTACTTC	CASSISDSSRPYEQYF
TRBV27	NA	TRBJ1-1	NA	TGTGCCACTTGCGATCAGGGATCTGAAGCTTTCTTT	CATCDQGSEAFF
TRBV20-1	NA	TRBJ1-2	NA	TGCAGTGAGGCGACCACCTATGGCTACACCTTC	CSEATTYGYTF
TRBV2	NA	TRBJ1-4	NA	TGTGCCAGCGGAAAAGAAAAACTGTTTTTT	CASGKEKLFF
TRBV5-1	NA	TRBJ2-3	NA	TGCGCCAGCAGCTTGGCCCTAAGCACAGATACGCAGTATTTT	CASSLALSTDTQYF
TRBV3-1/TRBV3-2	NA	TRBJ1-1	NA	TGTGCCAGCAGCCAAGGATGGGGCGAGACTGAAGCTTTCTTT	CASSQGWGETEAFF
TRBV6-1	NA	TRBJ2-7	NA	TGTGCCAGCAGTGAAGCGGCAACAGTTGCCTACGAGCAGTACTTC	CASSEAATVAYEQYF
TRBV27	NA	TRBJ2-7	TRBD1	TGTGCCAGCACCACCTTAGGGACAGGGATGGGCGAGCAGTACTTC	CASTTLGTGMGEQYF
TRBV7-9	NA	TRBJ2-7	TRBD1	TGTGCCAGCAGCTTAGTCGTGGGGACAGGGCCGACCTACGAGCAGTACTTC	CASSLVVGTGPTYEQYF
TRBV7-8	NA	TRBJ2-1	TRBD2	TGTGCCAGCAGCTTGCGCGGGGGTTTGAACAATGAGCAGTTCTTC	CASSLRGGLNNEQFF
TRBV18	NA	TRBJ1-2	TRBD1	TGTGCCAGCTCACCAAGGGGGGGACAGATTTCTGGCTACACCTTC	CASSPRGGQISGYTF
TRBV7-5	NA	TRBJ1-5	NA	TGTGTCAGAAGCTTATTGGGATCTGGCAATCAGCCCCAGCATTTT	CVRSLLGSGNQPQHF
TRBV5-1	NA	TRBJ2-7	NA	TGCGCCAGCAGCTTTCCCAGGGAGGCCGGGAACGAGCAGTACTTC	CASSFPREAGNEQYF
TRBV15	NA	TRBJ2-7	TRBD1	TGTGCCACCAGCAGTTTAGGGACAGGGAGTGAGCAGTACTTC	CATSSLGTGSEQYF
TRBV7-9	NA	TRBJ1-1	NA	TGTGCCAGCAGCTTACATGGGGCGACTGAAGCTTTCTTT	CASSLHGATEAFF
TRBV10-3	NA	TRBJ2-1	TRBD2	TGTGCCACCGCAGCGGGGGACCTTTACAATGAGCAGTTCTTC	CATAAGDLYNEQFF
TRBV6-1	NA	TRBJ2-1	NA	TGTGCCAGCAGTGAATGGGCCGCGCGGAATGAGCAGTTCTTC	CASSEWAARNEQFF
TRBV11-2	NA	TRBJ2-1	TRBD1	TGTGCCAGCAGCCTACCGGGACAGAGTGAGCAGTTCTTC	CASSLPGQSEQFF
TRBV7-6	NA	TRBJ2-1	TRBD2	TGTGCCAGCAGCTTATTGGGACTAGCGGACGATGAGCAGTTCTTC	CASSLLGLADDEQFF
TRBV3-1/TRBV3-2	NA	TRBJ1-1	NA	TGTGCCAGCAGCCAAGTATTGGGAGTCCGGGAGGAAGCTTTCTTT	CASSQVLGVREEAFF
TRBV5-1	NA	TRBJ2-5	TRBD2	TGCGCCAGCAGCACCCTCGGGACTAGGAAAGAGACCCAGTACTTC	CASSTLGTRKETQYF
TRBV6-5	NA	TRBJ2-7	NA	TGTGCCAGCAGTAGTGGTTCCTACGAGCAGTACTTC	CASSSGSYEQYF
TRBV6-5	NA	TRBJ1-2	NA	TGTGCCAGCAGCTCGCGTCCAGGGGTTCCCTATGGCTACACCTTC	CASSSRPGVPYGYTF
TRBV6-5	NA	TRBJ2-5	NA	TGTGCCAGCACCGAGCAGGGGATGGAGACCCAGTACTTC	CASTEQGMETQYF
TRBV12-3/TRBV12-4	NA	TRBJ1-2	NA	TGTGCCAGCAGTTTTTTTAACTATGGCTACACCTTC	CASSFFNYGYTF
TRBV27	NA	TRBJ1-5	NA	TGTGCCAGCAGCGAGTACGCGGGGCAGCCCCAGCATTTT	CASSEYAGQPQHF
TRBV6-1	NA	TRBJ1-2	NA	TGTGCCAGCAGTGAAGTTGGACTGTATGGCTACACCTTC	CASSEVGLYGYTF
TRBV2	once	TRBJ2-7	NA	TGTGCCAGCAGTGAAGGAACCTACGAGCAGTACTTC	CASSEGTYEQYF
TRBV10-1	NA	TRBJ1-1	NA	TGCGCCAGCAGTCAGGGCCTTCAGAACACTGAAGCTTTCTTT	CASSQGLQNTEAFF
TRBV3-1/TRBV3-2	few	TRBJ2-2	TRBD2	TGTGCCAGCAGCCAAGCCTTACTAGCGGGGGTAACCGGGGAGCTGTTTTTT	CASSQALLAGVTGELFF
TRBV18	few	TRBJ2-5	NA	TGTGCCAGCTCACCACCAATGGGGTCGAGGGAGACCCAGTACTTC	CASSPPMGSRETQYF
TRBV12-5	NA	TRBJ1-3	NA	TGTGCTAGTGGTTTGGTACTCGGCCCTTCAAAAAACACCATATATTTT	CASGLVLGPSKNTIYF
TRBV3-1/TRBV3-2	NA	TRBJ1-2	NA	TGTGCCAGCAGCCAAGTACTCTATGGCTACACCTTC	CASSQVLYGYTF